A single sample is the source of the 13 T cell receptor beta chains below, sequenced in a study of blood T cell repertoires in COVID-19. The repertoire was sequenced with immunoSEQ multiplex PCR; TCRdb's copy has only in-frame clones and lacks some. The data hold 170,000 or so clones, with around nine tenths observed a single time. The sequenced sample was peripheral blood. These receptor sequences come from a man aged 55-75 years with COVID-19, enrolled during active disease.

The CDR3, as DNA: TGTGCCAGCAGCCTTAGGGGACAGTACACTGAAGCTTTCTTT. It is translated as CASSLRGQYTEAFF. V gene TRBV7-2 combines with J gene TRBJ1-1; TRBD1 aligns across 7 bases. V shed 5 bases, J shed 3 bases, and the junction held 6 bases outside the gene matches. The CDR3 runs 14 residues. Germline CDR1 is SGHTA and CDR2 is FQGNSA.

V usage is TRBV27 and J usage is TRBJ2-5; TRBD1 matches 8 bases. Looked up from germline, CDR1 is MNHEY and CDR2 is SMNVEV (reference sequence). The V gene end was trimmed by 7 bases and the J gene end by 3 bases; junction bases not matched to a gene: 10. The CDR3 is 15 amino acids. The CDR3, as DNA: TGTGCCAGCATCCCCCGCCAGGGGGCTAAAGAGACCCAGTACTTC. Its protein product is CASIPRQGAKETQYF.

This chain connects TRBV6-6 to TRBJ2-1; TRBD2 might be the D (6 bases). Germline lookup yields CDR1 MNHNY and CDR2 SVGAGI (reference sequence). Trimming cost V 10 bases and J 9 bases, with 19 bases left between them. The CDR3 loop spans 13 amino acids. CDR3 residues: CATGTGLGTEQFF. The CDR3 DNA sequence: TGTGCCACAGGAACGGGACTTGGGACTGAGCAGTTCTTC.

This clone appeared once. This chain uses TRBV24-1 with TRBJ1-1; 8 bases are a match to TRBD1. V lost 7 bases to trimming and J lost 1 base; unmatched junction nucleotides: 10. The CDR3 is 16 amino acids. Germline CDR1 is KGHDR and CDR2 is SFDVKD. The CDR3 DNA follows: TGTGCCACCAGAAAAAACGACAGGGGCACGAACACTGAAGCTTTCTTT. Translation gives CATRKNDRGTNTEAFF.

The V gene is TRBV3-1 (or the pseudogene TRBV3-2), the J gene TRBJ1-2; no clear D. CDR3 length: 13 amino acids. Germline-derived CDR1 and CDR2 are LGHDT and YNNKEL (reference sequence). V shed 4 bases and J shed 4 bases, with 10 bases lying between them. The CDR3 reads CASSPTGGYGYTF. CDR3 nucleotide sequence: TGTGCCAGCAGCCCCACGGGAGGCTATGGCTACACCTTC.

The chain links TRBV19 to TRBJ1-1, with D unclear. Germline assignment: CDR1 LNHDA and CDR2 SQIVND (reference sequence). Trimming removed 6 bases at V and 1 base at J, with 6 bases between. This CDR3 has 12 amino acids. The CDR3, as DNA: TGTGCCAGTAGGGAGCAGAACACTGAAGCTTTCTTT. This translates into CASREQNTEAFF.

The CDR3 DNA reads as TGTGCCAGCAGCCGGACTAGCGGGAGGCAAACCGGGGAGCTGTTTTTT. Encoded protein: CASSRTSGRQTGELFF. The gene calls are TRBV7-8 and TRBJ2-2; 14 positions agree with TRBD2. V gave up 5 bases and J gave up 5 bases; unmatched junction bases: 4. This CDR3 contains 16 residues. Germline lookup yields CDR1 SGHVS and CDR2 FQNEAQ. Looking up the rest from reference TRBV7-8 and TRBJ2-2 gives the full variable domain: GAGVSQSPRYKVAKRGQDVALRCDPISGHVSLFWYQQALGQGPEFLTYFQNEAQLDKSGLPSDRFFAERPEGSVSTLKIQRTQQEDSAVYLCASSRTSGRQTGELFFGEGSRLTVL.

A few counts support this clone. This sample includes further DNA sequences coding for the same CDR3. The chain recombines TRBV27 with TRBJ1-2; TRBD1 is a possible D gene (6 bases). The CDR3 spans 14 residues. The V gene lost 2 bases and the J gene lost 8 bases, with 15 bases spanning the gap. CDR1 is MNHEY, CDR2 SMNVEV, per germline (reference sequence). The CDR3 protein is CASSLQGRVGGYTF. As DNA, the CDR3 is TGTGCCAGCAGTTTACAGGGGCGAGTGGGAGGCTACACCTTC.

This clone showed up just a few times. The chain has TRBV10-3 and TRBJ1-2, with D maybe TRBD1 (5 bases). Trimming took 4 bases from V and 7 from J, leaving 16 bases between them. This CDR3 comprises 14 residues. Looked up from germline, CDR1 is ENHRY and CDR2 is SYGVKD. CDR3 region: CAISGDRVRGGYTF. The CDR3 region has the DNA TGTGCCATCAGTGGCGACAGAGTCCGTGGTGGCTACACCTTC.

This chain uses TRBV5-1 with TRBJ2-7, with D hard to call. Between the trimmed V and J ends, which lost 0 bases and 3 bases, there was a span of 13 bases. Germline CDR1 is SGHRS and CDR2 is YFSETQ. The CDR3 sequence is 15 residues long. Written as DNA, the CDR3 is TGCGCCAGCAGCTTGGAATTTTTGAAGAGCTACGAGCAGTACTTC. Its protein product is CASSLEFLKSYEQYF.

This clone has a handful of counts. The chain employs TRBV18 and TRBJ1-6, with a possible D match to TRBD1 (5 bases). CDR1 is KGHSH, CDR2 LQKENI, per germline. Trimming took off 6 bases at V and 6 bases at J, with 18 bases between the two ends. The CDR3 runs to 16 residues. Here the CDR3 reads CASSRNRGKANSPLHF. CDR3 sequence (DNA): TGTGCCAGCTCCAGAAATAGGGGAAAGGCTAATTCACCCCTCCACTTT. The whole variable domain, remainder taken from reference TRBV18 and TRBJ1-6, is NAGVMQNPRHLVRRRGQEARLRCSPMKGHSHVYWYRQLPEEGLKFMVYLQKENIIDESGMPKERFSAEFPKEGPSILRIQQVVRGDSAAYFCASSRNRGKANSPLHFGNGTRLTVT.

V is TRBV30 and J is TRBJ2-7; TRBD1 aligns across 9 bases. Germline CDR1 GTSNPN, CDR2 SVGIG (reference sequence). V was clipped by 5 bases and J by 12 bases; unmatched bases: 14. This CDR3 is built from 13 residues. CDR3 in DNA: TGTGCCTGGTCCGGGGGACAGGGCCCGGTCAGGTACTTC. This encodes CAWSGGQGPVRYF.

J is TRBJ2-1 and V is TRBV24-1; TRBD2 aligns across 15 bases. Losses at the gene ends were 0 bases for V and 7 bases for J; bases not matched to a gene: 3. Per germline, CDR1 KGHDR and CDR2 SFDVKD. The length of the CDR3 is 17 residues. CDR3 sequence reads: CATSDLQGLAGGNEQFF. CDR3 nucleotides: TGTGCCACCAGTGATTTGCAGGGACTAGCGGGAGGTAATGAGCAGTTCTTC.